This entry lists 20 T cell receptor beta chains sequenced from one sample in a study of blood T cell repertoires in COVID-19. Produced via immunoSEQ multiplex PCR; TCRdb's table is partial and in-frame only. The table includes under 95,000 clones, 70% to 80% detected once. The sample consisted of peripheral blood. The origin of the receptors is a man in his forties or fifties with active or convalescent COVID-19.

The rearrangement joins TRBV6-5 to TRBJ2-3, with D perhaps matching TRBD2 (6 bases). Trimming shortened V by 4 bases and J by 4 bases, and 12 bases separated the two germline ends. The CDR3 has 14 residues. In germline, CDR1 is MNHEY, CDR2 SVGAGI. In DNA form, the CDR3 reads TGTGCCAGCAGTTCCAGACTAGTACCAGATACGCAGTATTTT. Translating it yields CASSSRLVPDTQYF.

The chain recombines TRBV6-5 with TRBJ2-5, with 7 bases aligning to TRBD1. Trimming cost V 7 bases and J 5 bases; bases outside gene matches: 10. Germline-derived CDR1 and CDR2 are MNHEY and SVGAGI. The CDR3 runs to 14 residues. The CDR3 here is CASTNRGRPETQYF. CDR3 in DNA: TGTGCCAGCACGAACAGGGGCCGCCCGGAGACCCAGTACTTC.

Written as DNA, the CDR3 is TGTGCCAGCAGTTACGCGCTGACAGGGGACGAAAAACTGTTTTTT. Translating it yields CASSYALTGDEKLFF. The rearrangement uses TRBV6-6 and TRBJ1-4, with 8 nucleotides matching TRBD1. Looked up from germline, CDR1 is MNHNY and CDR2 is SVGAGI (reference sequence). J was trimmed by 8 bases and V by 2 bases; bases with no gene match: 7. The CDR3 is 15 residues long.

The chain has TRBV6-5 and TRBJ1-1; weak D call: TRBD1 (5 bases). CDR3 length equals 14 residues. Germline values: CDR1 MNHEY, CDR2 SVGAGI. V lost 6 bases, J lost 1 base, and 12 bases lay in between. CDR3 in amino acids: CASSGGTANTEAFF. The CDR3 nucleotides are TGTGCCAGCAGCGGGGGGACGGCGAACACTGAAGCTTTCTTT.

This clone turned up a few times. The V and J genes are TRBV29-1 and TRBJ1-2; D gene ambiguous. Trimming pared 5 bases from V and 0 bases from J, leaving 13 bases between. The CDR3 covers 14 residues. Per the germline V gene, CDR1 is SQVTM and CDR2 is ANQGSEA. CDR3 region: CSVRDTVTNYGYTF. CDR3 nucleotide sequence: TGCAGCGTTCGAGACACGGTGACTAACTATGGCTACACCTTC.

The rearrangement joins TRBV5-1 to TRBJ2-7, with D unclear. Trimming shortened V by 4 bases and J by 6 bases, and 11 bases separated the two germline ends. The CDR3 is made up of 12 amino acids. Per germline, CDR1 SGHRS and CDR2 YFSETQ. CDR3 protein: CASSREPGEQYF. The CDR3, as DNA: TGCGCCAGCAGCAGAGAGCCAGGCGAGCAGTACTTC.

This chain joins TRBV7-2 and TRBJ1-2; D is ambiguous. Germline lookup yields CDR1 SGHTA and CDR2 FQGNSA. The CDR3 has 14 residues. The V and J ends lost 1 base and 7 bases respectively, with 13 bases between them. The CDR3 loop reads CASSLVPPPGGYTF. CDR3 in DNA: TGTGCCAGCAGCTTAGTCCCCCCACCGGGTGGCTACACCTTC. Drawing the rest from reference TRBV7-2 and TRBJ1-2, the complete variable domain is GAGVSQSPSNKVTEKGKDVELRCDPISGHTALYWYRQSLGQGLEFLIYFQGNSAPDKSGLPSDRFSAERTGGSVSTLTIQRTQQEDSAVYLCASSLVPPPGGYTFGSGTRLTVV.

This clone was found a few times. The chain is built from TRBV5-1 and TRBJ1-1; unclear D gene. The CDR3 spans 13 residues. V lost 5 bases and J 3 bases, leaving 11 bases between the germline ends. The germline CDR1 and CDR2 sequences are SGHRS and YFSETQ. DNA of the CDR3: TGCGCCAGCAGACCATTACTAGACACTGAAGCTTTCTTT. Translating gives CASRPLLDTEAFF.

This clone appeared many times. The chain joins TRBV5-1 to TRBJ1-2; 12 nucleotides line up with TRBD1. CDR1 is SGHRS, CDR2 YFSETQ, per germline. J lost 7 bases, V lost 2 bases, and 6 bases had no gene match. This CDR3 has 15 residues. The CDR3 here is CASSLPGQGAGGYTF. CDR3 nucleotide sequence: TGCGCCAGCAGCTTACCGGGACAGGGGGCCGGTGGCTACACCTTC.

The gene calls are TRBV6-5 and TRBJ2-1; D may be TRBD1 (6 bases). Trimming cost V 6 bases and J 9 bases, with 15 bases left between them. From germline, CDR1 is MNHEY and CDR2 SVGAGI. This CDR3 comprises 13 residues. DNA for the CDR3: TGTGCCAGCAGCCCCCAAACAGGGATTGAGCAGTTCTTC. It encodes CASSPQTGIEQFF.

The chain links TRBV19 to TRBJ2-1; no clear D. Germline V lookup: CDR1 LNHDA, CDR2 SQIVND (reference sequence). With 5 bases removed from V and 3 bases from J, the gap between germline ends came to 8 bases. The CDR3 runs to 13 residues. CDR3 sequence reads: CASSATFYNEQFF. In nucleotides, the CDR3 is TGTGCCAGTAGTGCAACTTTCTACAATGAGCAGTTCTTC. Using reference TRBV19 and TRBJ2-1 for the parts outside the CDR3, the full variable domain is DGGITQSPKYLFRKEGQNVTLSCEQNLNHDAMYWYRQDPGQGLRLIYYSQIVNDFQKGDIAEGYSVSREKKESFPLTVTSAQKNPTAFYLCASSATFYNEQFFGPGTRLTVL.

The CDR3 sequence is CASSQSQVNQPQHF. The CDR3 bases are TGTGCCAGCAGCCAATCCCAGGTCAATCAGCCCCAGCATTTT. The V gene is TRBV3-1 (or the pseudogene TRBV3-2), the J gene TRBJ1-5; D not resolved. V was clipped by 2 bases and J by 3 bases, with 8 bases between them. This CDR3 has 14 amino acids. Germline V gives CDR1 LGHDT, CDR2 YNNKEL (reference sequence).

The J gene is TRBJ1-1, the V gene TRBV25-1, with unresolved D. This CDR3 is 13 amino acids long. V was pared by 2 bases and J by 9 bases, with 13 bases between. Per the germline V gene, CDR1 is MGHDK and CDR2 is SYGVNS. CDR3 nucleotide sequence: TGTGCCAGCAGTGAAGACGGGGTGAGTAAAGCTTTCTTT. This gives the protein CASSEDGVSKAFF.

The J gene is TRBJ2-1, the V gene TRBV11-1, with D uncertain. Trimming removed 1 base from V and 3 bases from J, with 4 bases in between. This CDR3 is built from 13 residues. Germline V gene sequence: CDR1 SGHAT, CDR2 FQDESV (reference sequence). CDR3 sequence: CASSLDNYNEQFF. CDR3 coding DNA: TGTGCCAGCAGCTTAGACAACTACAATGAGCAGTTCTTC.

This rearrangement joins TRBV7-9 to TRBJ1-1; D is ambiguous. Germline CDR1 and CDR2: SEHNR and FQNEAQ (reference sequence). Trimming stripped 3 bases from V and 6 bases from J, with 14 bases between. This CDR3 comprises 14 residues. The CDR3 reads CASSFFSPLAEAFF. In DNA form, the CDR3 reads TGTGCCAGCAGCTTCTTTTCCCCTTTAGCTGAAGCTTTCTTT.

This chain links TRBV9 with TRBJ2-2, with D hard to call. V lost 0 bases to trimming and J lost 6 bases, with 12 bases between them. There are 15 residues in the CDR3. Per the germline V gene, CDR1 is SGDLS and CDR2 is YYNGEE. CDR3 sequence: CASSVGPGGAGELFF. The DNA for the CDR3 is TGTGCCAGCAGCGTAGGCCCCGGCGGTGCCGGGGAGCTGTTTTTT.

As for this clone: Other DNA sequences in this sample translate to the same CDR3. CDR3 protein: CASSANRVQETQYF. DNA of the CDR3: TGTGCCAGCAGCGCGAACAGGGTCCAAGAGACCCAGTACTTC. The rearrangement joins TRBV9 to TRBJ2-5, with D possibly matching TRBD1 (6 bases). The length of the CDR3 is 14 residues. Germline-derived CDR1 and CDR2 are SGDLS and YYNGEE. Trimming shortened V by 3 bases and J by 1 base, and 10 bases separated the two germline ends.

The chain has TRBV3-1 (or the pseudogene TRBV3-2) and TRBJ2-5; a possible D gene is TRBD1 (6 bases). V was shortened by 7 bases and J by 5 bases, with 11 bases between the two germline ends. Germline CDR1 LGHDT, CDR2 YNNKEL (reference sequence). CDR3 length: 12 amino acids. The CDR3 protein is CASNRDSETQYF. The CDR3 nucleotides are TGTGCCAGCAACAGGGATAGCGAGACCCAGTACTTC.

J is TRBJ2-3 and V is TRBV19; weak D call: TRBD2 (5 bases). The CDR3 contains 15 residues. V lost 1 base to trimming and J lost 6 bases, with 14 bases between them. CDR1 LNHDA and CDR2 SQIVND come from the germline V gene (reference sequence). The CDR3 sequence: CASSIAGERDDTQYF. CDR3 nucleotide sequence: TGTGCCAGTAGTATAGCTGGCGAACGGGATGATACGCAGTATTTT.

This rearrangement joins TRBV5-1 to TRBJ2-5, with 7 bases aligning to TRBD2. The CDR3 totals 12 residues. Looked up from germline, CDR1 is SGHRS and CDR2 is YFSETQ. Trimming at V came to 7 bases and at J to 5 bases, leaving 5 bases not matched to a gene. CDR3: CASRGGRETQYF. CDR3 DNA sequence: TGCGCCAGCCGCGGGGGAAGGGAGACCCAGTACTTC.